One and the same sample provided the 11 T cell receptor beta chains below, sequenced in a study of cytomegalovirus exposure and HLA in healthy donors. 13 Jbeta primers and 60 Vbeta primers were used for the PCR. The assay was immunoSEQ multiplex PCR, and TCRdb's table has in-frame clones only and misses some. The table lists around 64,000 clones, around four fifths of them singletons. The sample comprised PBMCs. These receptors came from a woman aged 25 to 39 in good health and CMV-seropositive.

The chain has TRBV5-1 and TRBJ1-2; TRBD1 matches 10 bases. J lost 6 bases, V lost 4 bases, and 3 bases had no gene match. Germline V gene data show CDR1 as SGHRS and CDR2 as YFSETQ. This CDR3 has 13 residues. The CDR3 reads CASSPGQGDGYTF. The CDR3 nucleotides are TGCGCCAGCAGCCCCGGACAGGGGGATGGCTACACCTTC.

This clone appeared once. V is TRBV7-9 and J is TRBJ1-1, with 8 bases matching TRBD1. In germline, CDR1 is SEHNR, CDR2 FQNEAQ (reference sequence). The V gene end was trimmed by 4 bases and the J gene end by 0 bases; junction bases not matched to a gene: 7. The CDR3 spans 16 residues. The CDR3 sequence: CASSSGQVKMNTEAFF. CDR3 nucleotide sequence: TGTGCCAGCAGCTCGGGACAGGTAAAAATGAACACTGAAGCTTTCTTT.

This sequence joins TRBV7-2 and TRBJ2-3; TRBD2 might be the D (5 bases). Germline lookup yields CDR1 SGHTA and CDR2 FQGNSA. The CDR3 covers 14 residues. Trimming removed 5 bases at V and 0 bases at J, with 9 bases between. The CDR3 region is CASSPGLSTDTQYF. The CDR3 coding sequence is TGTGCCAGCAGCCCTGGACTGAGCACAGATACGCAGTATTTT.

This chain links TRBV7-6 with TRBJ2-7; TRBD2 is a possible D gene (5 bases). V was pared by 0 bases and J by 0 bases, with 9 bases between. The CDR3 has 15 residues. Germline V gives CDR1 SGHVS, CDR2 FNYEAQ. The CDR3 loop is CASSLALGISYEQYF. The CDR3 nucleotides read TGTGCCAGCAGCTTAGCACTAGGCATCTCCTACGAGCAGTACTTC.

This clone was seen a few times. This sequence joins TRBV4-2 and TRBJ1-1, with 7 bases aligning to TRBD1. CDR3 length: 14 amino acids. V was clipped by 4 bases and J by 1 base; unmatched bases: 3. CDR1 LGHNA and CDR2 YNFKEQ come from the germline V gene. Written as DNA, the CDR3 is TGTGCCAGCAGCCGACAGGGACAGAACACTGAAGCTTTCTTT. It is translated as CASSRQGQNTEAFF.

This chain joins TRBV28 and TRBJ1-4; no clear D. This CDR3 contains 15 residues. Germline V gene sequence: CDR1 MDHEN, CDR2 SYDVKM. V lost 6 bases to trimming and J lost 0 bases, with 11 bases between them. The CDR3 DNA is TGTGCCAGCAGCCTATTCGGGGCAACTAATGAAAAACTGTTTTTT. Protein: CASSLFGATNEKLFF.

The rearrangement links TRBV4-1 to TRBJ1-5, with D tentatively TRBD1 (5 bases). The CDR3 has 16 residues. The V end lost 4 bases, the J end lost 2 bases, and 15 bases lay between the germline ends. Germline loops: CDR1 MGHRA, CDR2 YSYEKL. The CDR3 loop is CASSPPGLGGNQPQHF. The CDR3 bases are TGCGCCAGCAGCCCTCCGGGACTAGGTGGCAATCAGCCCCAGCATTTT.

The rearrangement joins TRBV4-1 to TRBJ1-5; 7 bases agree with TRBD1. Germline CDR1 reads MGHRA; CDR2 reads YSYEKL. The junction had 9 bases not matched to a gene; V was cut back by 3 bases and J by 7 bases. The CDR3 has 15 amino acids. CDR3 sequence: CASSHTTGVSQPQHF. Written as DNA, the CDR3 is TGCGCCAGCAGCCATACTACAGGGGTCTCCCAGCCCCAGCATTTT.

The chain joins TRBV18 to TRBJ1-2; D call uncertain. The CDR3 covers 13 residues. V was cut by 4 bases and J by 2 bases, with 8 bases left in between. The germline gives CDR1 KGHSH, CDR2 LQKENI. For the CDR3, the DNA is TGTGCCAGCTCACAAATGGAGAACTATGGCTACACCTTC. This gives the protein CASSQMENYGYTF.

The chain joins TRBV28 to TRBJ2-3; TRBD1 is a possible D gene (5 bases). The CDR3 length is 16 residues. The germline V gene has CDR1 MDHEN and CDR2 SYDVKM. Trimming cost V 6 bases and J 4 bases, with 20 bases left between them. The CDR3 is CASSLTWAFRADTQYF. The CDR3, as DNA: TGTGCCAGCAGCCTGACCTGGGCCTTCAGGGCAGATACGCAGTATTTT.

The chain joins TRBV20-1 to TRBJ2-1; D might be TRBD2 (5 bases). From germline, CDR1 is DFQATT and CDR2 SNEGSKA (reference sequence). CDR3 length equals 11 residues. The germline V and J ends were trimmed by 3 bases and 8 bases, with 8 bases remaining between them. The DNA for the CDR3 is TGCAGTGCTAGTCAGGACTATGAGCAGTTCTTC. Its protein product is CSASQDYEQFF.